Detailed here is one T cell receptor beta chain. This receptor's antigen is unknown. No much larger clone exists at a distance of one base, and base qualities are not known. CD8 naive samples were CD45RO-negative cells positively selected for CCR7, giving a CD45RA+CCR7+ population that excluded TemRA cells. The donors were healthy, HIV-negative adults with no recently reported acute infections or vaccinations. Every donor was a Caucasian adult residing in Nashville, Tennessee, USA. After blood collection by leukapheresis, PBMCs were isolated using Ficoll-Histopaque density gradient centrifugation and then cryopreserved in the vapor phase of liquid nitrogen. Purity and quantity of every magnetically sorted T cell population were checked by analytical flow cytometry. From each sorted fraction, genomic DNA was isolated and quantified by UV absorbance on a Nanodrop 2000c. These data belong to a study of shared clonotypes between healthy human individuals (TCRdb year 2020). General notes on the study: The cohort comprised two women and a few men aged 18 to 49 years. Per donor, three plates each were used for CD4 naive and CD4 memory, two for CD8 naive, and one for CD8 memory. Blood TCR repertoires of four to six healthy adults were deeply sequenced to estimate repertoire size and the extent of clonotype sharing between individuals. To increase sequencing depth and limit assay-specific biases, TCR repertoire library preparation and sequencing were carried out by different laboratories using diverse techniques. Each donor's leukapheresis produced roughly between about 0.8 and 10 billion PBMCs. Broad study findings and their caveats: Clonotypes shared by all four sorted-subset donors showed higher generation probabilities than non-shared clonotypes. Pairwise subsampling led to the expectation that sequencing depth would affect the degree of clonotype sharing among donors. Estimated clonotype richness was generally larger for naive than for memory subsets. Even with the large sequencing depth, rarefaction of the sorted-subset datasets indicated that sequencing was incomplete. When a handful of donors were compared, the shared fraction of clonotypes was around 5% for naive CD4, around 3.6% for naive CD8, 2% to 2.5% for memory CD4, and roughly 0.43% for memory CD8. The genetic and exposure-history diversity represented was limited by the small number of donors. Sampling was limited to blood, and TCR repertoires in tissue likely differ from TCR repertoires in blood.

Using the deep immunoSEQ assay, TCR CDR3 regions were amplified from genomic DNA by multiplex PCR. Extracted genomic DNA from each cell subset was spread evenly across all wells of several immunoSEQ 96-well plates, with each plate serving as a replicate. For sorted subsets, roughly 0.2 ug genomic DNA, equal to 25,000 to 35,000 T cell genomes, was loaded into each replicate PCR. The purified libraries were quantified using a Qubit 3.0 fluorometer, sized with a Bioanalyzer 2100, and then quantified again using the KAPA Library Quantification kit. Every immunoSEQ 96-well plate was sequenced on a dedicated single-read 150-cycle Illumina NextSeq 550 flow cell. The study's own analysis went as follows. Because the immunoSEQ output included only junctional sequences and no quality scores, the filtering could not be the same as the filtering used for full-length reads. To assign V/J genes and CDR3, sequences were annotated using PyIR, a Python wrapper for IgBLAST v1.9, with IMGT germline references. Reads with weak V/J assignments (E-value above 1e-6), missing CDR3, stop codons, out-of-frame junctions, or ambiguous translated residues were removed. V3J clonotypes were defined as sequences sharing the same inferred V gene, J gene, and CDR3 amino acid sequence. The percentage overlap between two repertoires was calculated by dividing the number of shared unique clonotypes by the size of the smaller repertoire. Repertoire richness was assessed with RTK rarefaction, the Chao1 estimator, and Recon v2.1 estimates of unobserved clonotypes. OLGA was used to compute generation probabilities for all TCRbeta clonotypes that the gDNA method yielded from a few donors. In its TCRdb copy, this immuneACCESS table keeps in-frame sequences only and misses some clones. Where compared with another copy, unresolved V genes explain less than half of these, and the others have no known cause. V, J and clone size are those of that table, while D and trimming were read from the DNA. The sample profile shows around 550,000 clones; roughly 95% of them were found once. Over 0.095% of the sample belongs to the ten largest clones.

Reading from cysteine to phenylalanine, the CDR3 counts 15 amino acids. CDR3 DNA is the only sequence kept; it has 45 bases, read in frame from the first base. CDR1 SNHLY and CDR2 FYNNEI are derived from the germline V gene. Relative to germline, V is missing 8 bases and J is missing 6 bases, with 9 bases of the junction outside any gene match. Sequencing used naive CD8+ T cells sorted from blood. The cell subset or site label for this specimen denotes: CD45RA+CCR7+. This sequence originates from a woman in her twenties or thirties in good health. The chain is encoded by TRBV2 joined to TRBJ2-4; TRBD1 matches 11 bases in the middle. The DNA sequence is TGTGCCAGCTCCGGGACAGGGGGAGTCGGAAACATTCAGTACTTC. It codes for CASSGTGGVGNIQYF. Joined to the reference TRBV2 and TRBJ2-4 proteins, this CDR3 gives the full variable domain: EPEVTQTPSHQVTQMGQEVILRCVPISNHLYFYWYRQILGQKVEFLVSFYNNEISEKSEIFDDQFSVERPDGSNFTLKIRSTKLEDSAMYFCASSGTGGVGNIQYFGAGTRLSVL.